The rows below give T cell receptor beta chains drawn from one sample of a study of monozygotic twins with cystic fibrosis. Only in-frame clones appear in the TCRdb table, and some are missing; sequencing was by immunoSEQ multiplex PCR. The data contain about 8,000 clones, 94% of them singletons. The sample consisted of blood. The receptors originated from a boy aged 2-15 years with cystic fibrosis. Each CDR3 is given with its conserved first and last residue. A D gene is named only where the DNA matches it firmly.

CDR3,V,J,D
CASSLGGRVETQYF,TRBV7-3,TRBJ2-5,.
CASSPNRGRNEKLFF,TRBV18,TRBJ1-4,TRBD1
CASSIGIGVGDYGYTF,TRBV6-6,TRBJ1-2,.
CASSYRLQGGDGYTF,TRBV6-5,TRBJ1-2,.
CASGGQGARNGYTF,TRBV12-5,TRBJ1-2,TRBD1
CASSLVSGGQFF,TRBV7-6,TRBJ2-1,.
CASSPGGFNQPQHF,TRBV10-2,TRBJ1-5,.
CASSRTGELFF,TRBV2,TRBJ2-2,.
CASSIGLTQGVGYEQYF,TRBV19,TRBJ2-7,TRBD1
CASSQFPKTGFYSFGYTF,TRBV4-3,TRBJ1-2,.
CASNSDRGQETQYF,TRBV2,TRBJ2-5,TRBD1
CASSVDDRHYEQYF,TRBV9,TRBJ2-7,.
CASSYSGTGYTEAFF,TRBV6-5,TRBJ1-1,TRBD1
CASIKLGTDTQYF,TRBV11-3,TRBJ2-3,.
CASSQSGQGLNYGCTF,TRBV4-2,TRBJ1-2,.
CASSGSTDTQYF,TRBV6-5,TRBJ2-3,.
CASSDPRQGPRMNTEAFF,TRBV6-4,TRBJ1-1,TRBD1
CASSQALGNQPQHF,TRBV4-3,TRBJ1-5,.
CASSQEGGTEAFF,TRBV14,TRBJ1-1,.
CSVMESYNEQFF,TRBV29-1,TRBJ2-1,.
CASSLGNTGIADTQYF,TRBV7-9,TRBJ2-3,.
CSVKTRVLEKLFF,TRBV29-1,TRBJ1-4,.
CASSYSSGGNTEAFF,TRBV6-5,TRBJ1-1,.
CASSQGYQETQYF,TRBV7-2,TRBJ2-5,.
CASSSALQGSYEQYF,TRBV7-9,TRBJ2-7,.
CASSVGSGANVLTF,TRBV9,TRBJ2-6,.